This is a list of T cell receptor beta chains from one sample in a study of response to subunit inactivated influenza vaccine. TCRdb passed the RT-PCR reads through MiXCR, listing each CDR3 protein once. Of 500,000 to 550,000 distinct CDR3 sequences listed, under 30% are singletons. This sample also appeared in a second study, on T cells expressing NK-cell markers.

The source material was CD4+ T cells sorted from PBMCs, sampled less than 13 days after vaccination. The receptors here all came from a man aged 45 to 65 who received an inactivated influenza vaccine. CDR3s include the opening cysteine and the closing phenylalanine or tryptophan. A D gene is named only where the DNA matches it firmly. Clone size, where shown, is once, few, many, or a class for clones that have expanded.

v_call,j_call,clone_size,d_call,cdr3_aa,cdr3_nt
TRBV15,TRBJ2-2,NA,TRBD2,CATSRETSGVNTGELFF,TGTGCCACCAGCAGAGAGACTAGCGGAGTGAACACCGGGGAGCTGTTTTTT
TRBV7-9,TRBJ2-3,once,NA,CASSSDSGFSTETQYF,TGTGCCAGCAGCTCTGATTCGGGTTTTAGCACAGAAACGCAGTATTTT
TRBV7-2,TRBJ2-5,NA,TRBD1,CASSSLSGTVLGTQYF,TGTGCCAGCAGCTCCCTCTCGGGGACAGTTTTAGGGACCCAGTACTTC
TRBV20-1,TRBJ2-2,NA,TRBD2,CSAPTSGRNTGELFF,TGCAGTGCTCCGACTAGCGGGAGGAACACCGGGGAGCTGTTTTTT
TRBV4-2,TRBJ1-2,few,TRBD1,CASSQTGQGANYGYTF,TGTGCCAGCAGCCAAACGGGACAGGGGGCGAACTATGGCTACACCTTC
TRBV7-2,TRBJ1-1,many,NA,CASSSLRVGPGTEAFF,TGTGCCAGCAGCTCCCTCAGGGTGGGGCCCGGCACTGAAGCTTTCTTT
TRBV12-3/TRBV12-4,TRBJ2-1,NA,NA,CASRPSPGLTVNEQFF,TGTGCCAGCAGACCCTCCCCGGGACTTACCGTAAATGAGCAGTTCTTC
TRBV15,TRBJ1-2,NA,TRBD1,CATSRPDRASSSYTF,TGTGCCACCAGCAGACCGGACAGGGCGAGTTCGAGCTACACCTTC
TRBV5-1,TRBJ2-7,NA,TRBD2,CASSSIAGWEQYF,TGCGCCAGCAGCTCCATAGCGGGGTGGGAGCAGTACTTC
TRBV12-3/TRBV12-4,TRBJ1-1,NA,NA,CASSPGNRRAEAFF,TGTGCCAGCAGTCCGGGAAACCGACGGGCTGAAGCTTTCTTT
TRBV5-1,TRBJ2-7,NA,NA,CASSLAPRPQGSYEQYF,TGCGCCAGCAGCTTGGCCCCTAGGCCGCAGGGCTCCTACGAGCAGTACTTC
TRBV9,TRBJ1-4,once,TRBD1,CASSVAGDSANLEKLFF,TGTGCCAGCAGCGTAGCGGGGGACAGCGCAAATCTTGAAAAACTGTTTTTT
TRBV11-2,TRBJ2-7,NA,TRBD2,CASSLDGFGRENFVEQYF,TGTGCCAGCAGCTTAGACGGTTTCGGGCGGGAGAATTTCGTCGAGCAGTACTTC
TRBV6-6,TRBJ2-7,few,NA,CACKSGTTYEQYF,TGTGCCTGCAAATCCGGGACAACCTACGAGCAGTACTTC
TRBV2,TRBJ2-3,NA,TRBD2,CASKPRTSGETQYF,TGTGCCAGCAAGCCCCGGACTAGCGGGGAAACGCAGTATTTT
TRBV6-1,TRBJ1-5,NA,NA,CASSEASGIRPPQHF,TGTGCCAGCAGTGAAGCGTCGGGAATTCGCCCGCCCCAGCATTTT
TRBV20-1,TRBJ2-3,once,NA,CSARDSSSTDTQYF,TGCAGTGCTAGAGACAGCTCTAGCACAGATACGCAGTATTTT
TRBV20-1,TRBJ1-6,NA,NA,CSARVSGGDSPLHF,TGCAGTGCTAGAGTTTCGGGGGGAGATTCACCCCTCCACTTT
TRBV19,TRBJ2-2,NA,NA,CASRGLGGNTGELFF,TGTGCCAGTAGAGGCCTGGGAGGGAACACCGGGGAGCTGTTTTTT
TRBV7-9,TRBJ2-1,few,TRBD2,CASSIPGTSGIGQFF,TGTGCCAGCAGCATACCCGGGACTAGTGGTATCGGGCAGTTCTTC
TRBV5-6,TRBJ2-7,NA,TRBD2,CASSPGLAVGEQYF,TGTGCCAGCAGCCCAGGACTAGCGGTTGGCGAGCAGTACTTC